Listed below are T cell receptor beta chains from one sample, sequenced in a study of OX40 agonist ivuxolimab in advanced cancers. This table comes from immunoSEQ multiplex PCR, and its TCRdb copy is limited to in-frame clones, with some not included. In the table there are approximately 46,000 clones, 85% to 90% of which are singletons. Sequenced material: CD4+ or CD8+ T cells sorted from blood, taken in a trial of the OX40 agonist ivuxolimab. The receptors originated from an adult with an advanced solid tumor such as melanoma, head and neck, liver or kidney cancer. The CDR3 runs from the conserved cysteine through the conserved F or W. Fields, in order: clone size, V gene, J gene, CDR3 protein. Clone size appears in some rows only: once, few, many, or a class for an expanded clone.

clone_size: few; v_call: TRBV6-5; j_call: TRBJ1-5; cdr3_aa: CASSRTVTNQPQHF
clone_size: .; v_call: TRBV5-4; j_call: TRBJ2-1; cdr3_aa: CASSLGASSYNEQFF
clone_size: .; v_call: TRBV27; j_call: TRBJ1-5; cdr3_aa: CASSLVGSALSNQPQHF
clone_size: .; v_call: TRBV6-5; j_call: TRBJ2-3; cdr3_aa: CASSWGRGGDTQYF
clone_size: .; v_call: TRBV28; j_call: TRBJ1-1; cdr3_aa: CASSLDREVNTEAFF
clone_size: .; v_call: TRBV7-9; j_call: TRBJ2-5; cdr3_aa: CASSSRLAAQETQYF
clone_size: .; v_call: TRBV7-2; j_call: TRBJ2-5; cdr3_aa: CASSSGLASQETQYF
clone_size: .; v_call: TRBV21-1; j_call: TRBJ1-4; cdr3_aa: CAGQPPNEKLFF
clone_size: .; v_call: TRBV7-2; j_call: TRBJ2-3; cdr3_aa: CASSRDLRDTKYF
clone_size: .; v_call: TRBV21-1; j_call: TRBJ2-3; cdr3_aa: CASSNRIRLGRNPKAADTQYF
clone_size: .; v_call: TRBV4-1; j_call: TRBJ1-1; cdr3_aa: CASSHQSGGGTEAFF
clone_size: .; v_call: TRBV7-8; j_call: TRBJ2-7; cdr3_aa: CASSGGSSGQSSYEQYF
clone_size: .; v_call: TRBV5-5; j_call: TRBJ1-6; cdr3_aa: CASSLGQGASNSPLHF
clone_size: .; v_call: TRBV25-1; j_call: TRBJ1-4; cdr3_aa: CASSEFRTNEKLFF
clone_size: .; v_call: TRBV7-2; j_call: TRBJ2-7; cdr3_aa: CASSLAGANYEQYF
clone_size: .; v_call: TRBV7-2; j_call: TRBJ2-2; cdr3_aa: CASSLDYRRQYTGELFF
clone_size: .; v_call: TRBV5-1; j_call: TRBJ1-1; cdr3_aa: CASSTGNTEAFF
clone_size: .; v_call: TRBV30; j_call: TRBJ1-6; cdr3_aa: CACPSGPNSPLHF
clone_size: once; v_call: TRBV7-9; j_call: TRBJ1-2; cdr3_aa: CAAGGNGYTF
clone_size: .; v_call: TRBV6-6; j_call: TRBJ1-2; cdr3_aa: CASKYRASTVDGYTF
clone_size: .; v_call: TRBV13; j_call: TRBJ2-6; cdr3_aa: CASSPAGAGALSGANVLTF
clone_size: .; v_call: TRBV18; j_call: TRBJ2-7; cdr3_aa: CASSPKESAYEQYF
clone_size: .; v_call: TRBV15; j_call: TRBJ2-1; cdr3_aa: CATSRVPVGEQFF
clone_size: .; v_call: TRBV10-3; j_call: TRBJ1-5; cdr3_aa: CAISDSSGVTQPQHF
clone_size: .; v_call: TRBV2; j_call: TRBJ2-5; cdr3_aa: CASSDPRDYNQETQYF
clone_size: .; v_call: TRBV7-9; j_call: TRBJ2-2; cdr3_aa: CASSLVSGKTNTGELFF
clone_size: .; v_call: TRBV10-2; j_call: TRBJ2-5; cdr3_aa: CASSPGSPLLQETQYF
clone_size: .; v_call: TRBV4-1; j_call: TRBJ2-5; cdr3_aa: CASSQERMDQETQYF
clone_size: .; v_call: TRBV27; j_call: TRBJ2-1; cdr3_aa: CASTFGRAASEQFF
clone_size: once; v_call: TRBV30; j_call: TRBJ1-2; cdr3_aa: CAWSAANRIYGYTF
clone_size: .; v_call: TRBV12-5; j_call: TRBJ1-5; cdr3_aa: CASGLETRGGQPQHF
clone_size: .; v_call: TRBV2; j_call: TRBJ1-1; cdr3_aa: CASTHPRELGTEAFF
clone_size: .; v_call: TRBV7-9; j_call: TRBJ1-4; cdr3_aa: CASSPPMRDEKLFF
clone_size: .; v_call: TRBV14; j_call: TRBJ1-6; cdr3_aa: CASSQDGNSPLHF
clone_size: .; v_call: TRBV5-6; j_call: TRBJ1-2; cdr3_aa: CASSLSGFNYGYTF
clone_size: .; v_call: TRBV7-3; j_call: TRBJ2-7; cdr3_aa: CASSLGGAHYEQYF
clone_size: .; v_call: TRBV15; j_call: TRBJ2-3; cdr3_aa: CATSRPTAWYGDTQYF
clone_size: .; v_call: TRBV5-8; j_call: TRBJ2-7; cdr3_aa: CASSTDYEQYF
clone_size: .; v_call: TRBV29-1; j_call: TRBJ2-2; cdr3_aa: CSVEVGGIGTGELFF
clone_size: .; v_call: TRBV4-1; j_call: TRBJ1-1; cdr3_aa: CASSLKTGGTEAFF
clone_size: few; v_call: TRBV2; j_call: TRBJ1-6; cdr3_aa: CASSDRGYNSPLHF
clone_size: few; v_call: TRBV11-2; j_call: TRBJ1-2; cdr3_aa: CASSVTPRGGYTF
clone_size: .; v_call: TRBV7-9; j_call: TRBJ1-1; cdr3_aa: CASSTIRGGYTEAFF
clone_size: medium-sized; v_call: TRBV15; j_call: TRBJ2-3; cdr3_aa: CATSRDTGGLHTTDTQYF
clone_size: .; v_call: TRBV7-8; j_call: TRBJ2-1; cdr3_aa: CASRRGYNEQFF
clone_size: .; v_call: TRBV7-8; j_call: TRBJ1-5; cdr3_aa: CASSKRQGDQPQHF
clone_size: .; v_call: TRBV14; j_call: TRBJ2-7; cdr3_aa: CASSRSGAGGGRYEQYF
clone_size: .; v_call: TRBV13; j_call: TRBJ2-2; cdr3_aa: CASSTRGTVLTGELFF
clone_size: .; v_call: TRBV27; j_call: TRBJ1-5; cdr3_aa: CASSSDRVGNQPQHF
clone_size: .; v_call: TRBV5-4; j_call: TRBJ2-7; cdr3_aa: CASSFGTGEQYF
clone_size: .; v_call: TRBV15; j_call: TRBJ2-5; cdr3_aa: CATSRLTSGIQETQYF
clone_size: few; v_call: TRBV29-1; j_call: TRBJ1-1; cdr3_aa: CSAVAREAFF
clone_size: .; v_call: TRBV7-9; j_call: TRBJ1-2; cdr3_aa: CASSPTGTGYTF